Listed below are T cell receptor beta chains from one sample, sequenced in a study of blood T cell repertoires in COVID-19. Assay used: immunoSEQ multiplex PCR; TCRdb lists only in-frame clones, some missing. The profile covers 35,000 to 50,000 clones, with around 85% appearing a single time and about 4% taken by the ten largest. The sequencing input was peripheral blood. These receptor sequences come from a man aged 55 to 69 with acute or convalescent COVID-19. CDR3s include the opening cysteine and the closing phenylalanine or tryptophan. D genes are given only for firm matches. Not every row has a clone size; where given, it reads once, few, many or a size class.

j_call | d_call | v_call | clone_size | cdr3_aa | cdr3_nt
TRBJ2-2 | NA | TRBV28 | NA | CASSSRTALPGELFF | TGTGCCAGCAGTTCCCGGACTGCCCTCCCCGGGGAGCTGTTTTTT
TRBJ2-2 | NA | TRBV7-9 | NA | CASSILKHHGELFF | TGTGCCAGCAGTATCCTTAAACATCACGGGGAGCTGTTTTTT
TRBJ1-1 | NA | TRBV28 | NA | CASSFEATEAFF | TGTGCCAGCAGTTTTGAGGCAACTGAAGCTTTCTTT
TRBJ2-7 | TRBD2 | TRBV5-1 | NA | CASSPGGGTSGSIGIEQYF | TGCGCCAGCAGCCCGGGCGGCGGGACTAGCGGGAGCATCGGGATCGAGCAGTACTTC
TRBJ1-1 | NA | TRBV28 | NA | CASSSRGARTEAFF | TGTGCCAGCAGTTCCCGGGGTGCCCGAACCGAAGCTTTCTTT
TRBJ2-3 | NA | TRBV28 | NA | CASSLVLQTDTQYF | TGTGCCAGCAGTCTAGTCCTTCAGACAGATACGCAGTATTTT
TRBJ2-3 | NA | TRBV7-9 | NA | CASSLVPGTDTQYF | TGTGCCAGCAGCTTAGTGCCAGGCACAGATACGCAGTATTTT
TRBJ2-1 | NA | TRBV5-6 | NA | CASSPHLSGNEQFF | TGTGCCAGCAGCCCCCACCTCTCGGGCAATGAGCAGTTCTTC
TRBJ1-2 | NA | TRBV6-5 | NA | CASSYSLQGNGYTF | TGTGCCAGCAGTTACAGTTTACAGGGAAATGGCTACACCTTC
TRBJ2-2 | TRBD2 | TRBV6-1 | NA | CASSVGRRGGRATGELFF | TGTGCCAGCAGTGTAGGCCGCCGGGGGGGGAGGGCCACCGGGGAGCTGTTTTTT
TRBJ1-2 | NA | TRBV5-5 | once | CASSLGVNPYGYTF | TGTGCCAGCAGCTTGGGAGTTAATCCCTATGGCTACACCTTC
TRBJ2-7 | TRBD1 | TRBV28 | NA | CASSRTGDFYEQYF | TGTGCCAGCAGTCGGACAGGGGATTTCTACGAGCAGTACTTC
TRBJ1-1 | NA | TRBV7-2 | NA | CASSLDSLVEAFF | TGTGCCAGCAGCTTAGACAGCTTGGTTGAAGCTTTCTTT
TRBJ1-1 | NA | TRBV18 | NA | CASSPGHPGTEAFF | TGTGCCAGCTCACCAGGACACCCGGGCACTGAAGCTTTCTTT
TRBJ1-2 | NA | TRBV5-3 | NA | CATDSRDLGDGYTF | TGTGCCACGGACAGTCGGGATCTTGGTGATGGCTACACCTTC
TRBJ1-1 | TRBD1 | TRBV7-3 | NA | CASSLDRANEAFF | TGTGCCAGCAGCCTCGACAGGGCGAATGAAGCTTTCTTT
TRBJ2-5 | TRBD2 | TRBV30 | NA | CAWTPGLAAETQYF | TGTGCCTGGACTCCGGGACTAGCCGCTGAGACCCAGTACTTC
TRBJ1-2 | NA | TRBV15 | NA | CATSSGRNYGYTF | TGTGCCACCAGCTCAGGTAGAAACTATGGCTACACCTTC
TRBJ2-7 | TRBD1 | TRBV18 | NA | CASSPGQNYEQYF | TGTGCCAGCTCACCGGGACAGAACTACGAGCAGTACTTC
TRBJ2-1 | NA | TRBV10-2 | NA | CASSSGLTYNEQFF | TGCGCCAGCAGTAGCGGACTCACCTACAATGAGCAGTTCTTC
TRBJ1-2 | TRBD1 | TRBV6-5 | NA | CASSYSGQGNYGYTF | TGTGCCAGCAGTTACTCGGGACAGGGTAACTATGGCTACACCTTC
TRBJ1-5 | NA | TRBV24-1 | NA | CATSDPDRRRQPQHF | TGTGCCACCAGTGATCCTGACAGGCGGCGTCAGCCCCAGCATTTT
TRBJ2-1 | TRBD2 | TRBV5-1 | NA | CASSPEAGVGNNEQFF | TGCGCCAGCAGCCCGGAAGCGGGAGTCGGGAACAATGAGCAGTTCTTC
TRBJ1-2 | NA | TRBV27 | NA | CATSPGGRNYGYTF | TGTGCCACCTCACCCGGGGGACGTAACTATGGCTACACCTTC
TRBJ2-7 | NA | TRBV5-1 | NA | CASSAQGYEYEQYF | TGCGCCAGCAGCGCACAGGGTTACGAATACGAGCAGTACTTC
TRBJ1-2 | NA | TRBV7-2 | NA | CASSPGSNYGYTF | TGTGCCAGCAGCCCCGGGAGCAACTATGGCTACACCTTC
TRBJ2-2 | NA | TRBV28 | few | CASSLSGRTGELFF | TGTGCCAGCAGTTTGTCAGGTAGAACCGGGGAGCTGTTTTTT
TRBJ2-5 | TRBD2 | TRBV19 | NA | CASSSGGAQETQYF | TGTGCCAGTAGTAGCGGGGGGGCCCAAGAGACCCAGTACTTC
TRBJ1-1 | NA | TRBV6-2/TRBV6-3 | NA | CASSYGGNTEAFF | TGTGCCAGCAGTTACGGCGGGAACACTGAAGCTTTCTTT
TRBJ2-7 | NA | TRBV7-9 | NA | CASSRTSFPYEQYF | TGTGCCAGCAGCCGCACTAGCTTCCCCTACGAGCAGTACTTC
TRBJ2-7 | NA | TRBV10-3 | NA | CAIRPGLSSYEQYF | TGTGCCATCAGACCTGGACTGAGCTCCTACGAGCAGTACTTC
TRBJ2-1 | NA | TRBV4-1 | NA | CASSQGAGGSGLFF | TGCGCCAGCAGCCAAGGTGCGGGTGGTTCAGGCCTGTTCTTC
TRBJ1-1 | NA | TRBV9 | NA | CASSVGGRATEAFF | TGTGCCAGCAGCGTAGGGGGGAGGGCCACTGAAGCTTTCTTT